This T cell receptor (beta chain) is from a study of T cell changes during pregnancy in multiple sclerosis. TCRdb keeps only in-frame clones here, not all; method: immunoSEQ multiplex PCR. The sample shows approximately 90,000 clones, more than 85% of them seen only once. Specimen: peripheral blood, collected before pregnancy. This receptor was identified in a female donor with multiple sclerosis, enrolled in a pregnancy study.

The CDR3 loop is CASRDERGGFYNEQFF. The CDR3 nucleotides read TGTGCCAGCAGGGATGAGAGAGGTGGTTTTTACAATGAGCAGTTCTTC. The V call is TRBV28, the J call TRBJ2-1; D gene unclear. Germline CDR1 is MDHEN and CDR2 is SYDVKM. The V and J ends lost 6 bases and 4 bases respectively, with 19 bases between them. The CDR3 contains 16 residues.